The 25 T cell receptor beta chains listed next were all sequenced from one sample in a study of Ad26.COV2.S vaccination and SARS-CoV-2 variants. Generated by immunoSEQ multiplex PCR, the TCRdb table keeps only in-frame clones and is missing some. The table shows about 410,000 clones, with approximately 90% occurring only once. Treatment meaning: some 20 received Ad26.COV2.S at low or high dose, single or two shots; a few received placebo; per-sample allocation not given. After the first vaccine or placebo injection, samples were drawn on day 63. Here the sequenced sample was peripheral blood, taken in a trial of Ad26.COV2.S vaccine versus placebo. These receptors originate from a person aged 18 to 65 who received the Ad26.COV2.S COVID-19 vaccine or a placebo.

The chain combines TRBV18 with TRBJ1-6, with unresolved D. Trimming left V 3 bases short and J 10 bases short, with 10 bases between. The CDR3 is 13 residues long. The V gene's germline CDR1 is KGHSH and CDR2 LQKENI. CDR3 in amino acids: CASSPQLGSPLHF. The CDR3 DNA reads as TGTGCCAGCTCACCCCAACTCGGGTCACCCCTCCACTTT. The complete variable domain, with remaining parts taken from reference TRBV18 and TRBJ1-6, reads NAGVMQNPRHLVRRRGQEARLRCSPMKGHSHVYWYRQLPEEGLKFMVYLQKENIIDESGMPKERFSAEFPKEGPSILRIQQVVRGDSAAYFCASSPQLGSPLHFGNGTRLTVT.

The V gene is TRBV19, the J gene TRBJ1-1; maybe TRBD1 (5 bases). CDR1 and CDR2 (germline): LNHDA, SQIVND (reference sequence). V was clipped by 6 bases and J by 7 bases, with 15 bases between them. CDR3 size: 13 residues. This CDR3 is CASRSRGENEAFF. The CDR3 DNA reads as TGTGCCAGTAGGTCCAGAGGGGAAAATGAAGCTTTCTTT.

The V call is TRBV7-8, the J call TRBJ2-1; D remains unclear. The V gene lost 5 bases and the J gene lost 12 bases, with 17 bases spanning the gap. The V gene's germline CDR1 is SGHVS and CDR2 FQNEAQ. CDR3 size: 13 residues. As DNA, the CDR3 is TGTGCCAGCAGCCCCGGGCCAACCACCAGGCAGTTCTTC. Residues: CASSPGPTTRQFF.

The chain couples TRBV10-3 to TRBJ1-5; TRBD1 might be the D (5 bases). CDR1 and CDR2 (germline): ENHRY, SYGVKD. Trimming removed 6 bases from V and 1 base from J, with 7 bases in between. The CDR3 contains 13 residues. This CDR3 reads CAIRGDSNQPQHF. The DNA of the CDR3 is TGTGCCATCAGGGGGGACAGCAATCAGCCCCAGCATTTT.

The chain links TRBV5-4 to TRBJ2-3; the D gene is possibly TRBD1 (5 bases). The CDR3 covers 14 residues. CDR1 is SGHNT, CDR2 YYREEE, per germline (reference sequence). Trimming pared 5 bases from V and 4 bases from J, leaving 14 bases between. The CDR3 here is CASRPKGSADTQYF. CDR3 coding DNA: TGTGCCAGCAGACCTAAGGGGTCGGCAGATACGCAGTATTTT.

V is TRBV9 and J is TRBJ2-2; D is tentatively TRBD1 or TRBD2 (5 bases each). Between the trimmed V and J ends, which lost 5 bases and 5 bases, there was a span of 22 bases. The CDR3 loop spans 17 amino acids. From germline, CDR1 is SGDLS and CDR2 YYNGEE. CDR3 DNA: TGTGCCAGCAGACAACGAGGGGCCCAGATACCTACCGGGGAGCTGTTTTTT. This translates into CASRQRGAQIPTGELFF.

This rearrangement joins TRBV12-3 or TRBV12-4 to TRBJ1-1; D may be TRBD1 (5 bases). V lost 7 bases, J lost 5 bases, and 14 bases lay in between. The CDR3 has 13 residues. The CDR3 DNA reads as TGTGCCAGCACCAGGGCGGGTGGGACTGAAGCTTTCTTT. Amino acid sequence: CASTRAGGTEAFF.

The CDR3 loop is CASSPPGLAGGGQFF. As DNA, the CDR3 is TGTGCCAGCAGTCCCCCAGGACTAGCGGGAGGGGGGCAGTTCTTC. V gene TRBV6-5 combines with J gene TRBJ2-1; 15 bases align to TRBD2. With 5 bases clipped from V and 12 bases from J, the junction kept 8 bases outside the gene matches. CDR3 length: 15 amino acids. The V gene's germline CDR1 is MNHEY and CDR2 SVGAGI.

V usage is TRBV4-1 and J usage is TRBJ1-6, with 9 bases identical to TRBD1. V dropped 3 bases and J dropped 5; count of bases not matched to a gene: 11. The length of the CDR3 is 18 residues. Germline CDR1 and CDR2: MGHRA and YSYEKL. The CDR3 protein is CASSHGTGSGRNNSPLHF. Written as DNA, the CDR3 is TGCGCCAGCAGCCACGGGACAGGGTCGGGGAGGAATAATTCACCCCTCCACTTT.

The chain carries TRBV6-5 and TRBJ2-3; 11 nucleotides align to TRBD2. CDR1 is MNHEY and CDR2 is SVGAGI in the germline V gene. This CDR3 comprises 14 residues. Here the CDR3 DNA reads TGTGCTGGAGCCCGACTAGCGGGAACAGATACGCAGTATTTT. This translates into CAGARLAGTDTQYF.

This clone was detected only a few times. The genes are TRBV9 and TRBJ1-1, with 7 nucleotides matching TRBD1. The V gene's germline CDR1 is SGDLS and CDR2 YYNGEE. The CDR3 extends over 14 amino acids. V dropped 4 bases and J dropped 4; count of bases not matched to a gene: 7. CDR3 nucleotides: TGTGCCAGCAGCCCTAGGACAGGAATCACTGAAGCTTTCTTT. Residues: CASSPRTGITEAFF.

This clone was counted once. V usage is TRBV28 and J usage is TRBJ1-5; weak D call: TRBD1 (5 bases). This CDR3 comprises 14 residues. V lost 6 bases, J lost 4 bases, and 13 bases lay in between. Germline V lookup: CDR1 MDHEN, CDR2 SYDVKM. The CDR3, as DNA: TGTGCCAGCAGCGAAAGACAGCCTAATCAGCCCCAGCATTTT. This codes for CASSERQPNQPQHF.

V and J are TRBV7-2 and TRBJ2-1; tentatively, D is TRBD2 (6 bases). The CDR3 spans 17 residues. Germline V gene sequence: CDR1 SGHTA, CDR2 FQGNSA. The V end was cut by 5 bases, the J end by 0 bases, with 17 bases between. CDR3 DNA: TGTGCCAGCAGCCGGGACTCCAGAACAAGCTCCTACAATGAGCAGTTCTTC. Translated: CASSRDSRTSSYNEQFF.

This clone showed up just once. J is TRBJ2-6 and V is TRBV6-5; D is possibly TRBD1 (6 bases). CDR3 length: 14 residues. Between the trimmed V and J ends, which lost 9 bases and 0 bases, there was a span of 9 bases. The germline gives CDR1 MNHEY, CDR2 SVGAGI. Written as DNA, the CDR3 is TGTGCCAGTACAGGGAGCTCTGGGGCCAACGTCCTGACTTTC. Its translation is CASTGSSGANVLTF.

The CDR3 here is CASSLRSGRVNEQFF. The CDR3 DNA reads TGTGCCAGCAGCTTACGTAGCGGGAGGGTAAATGAGCAGTTCTTC. V gene TRBV7-2 combines with J gene TRBJ2-1; 11 bases are shared with TRBD2. There are 15 residues in the CDR3. Trimming removed 2 bases from V and 7 bases from J; junction bases left unmatched: 4. The germline V gene encodes CDR1 SGHTA and CDR2 FQGNSA.

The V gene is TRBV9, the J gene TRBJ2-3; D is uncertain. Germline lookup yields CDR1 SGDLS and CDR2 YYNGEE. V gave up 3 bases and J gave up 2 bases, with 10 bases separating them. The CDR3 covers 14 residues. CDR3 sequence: CASSDRAYTDTQYF. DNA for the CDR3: TGTGCCAGCAGCGATCGGGCCTACACAGATACGCAGTATTTT.

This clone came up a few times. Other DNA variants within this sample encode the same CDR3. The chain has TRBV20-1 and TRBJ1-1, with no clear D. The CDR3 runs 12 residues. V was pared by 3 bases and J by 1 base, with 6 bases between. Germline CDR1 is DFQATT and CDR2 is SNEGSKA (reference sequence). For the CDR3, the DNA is TGCAGTGCTAGTCGGGGGAACACTGAAGCTTTCTTT. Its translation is CSASRGNTEAFF.

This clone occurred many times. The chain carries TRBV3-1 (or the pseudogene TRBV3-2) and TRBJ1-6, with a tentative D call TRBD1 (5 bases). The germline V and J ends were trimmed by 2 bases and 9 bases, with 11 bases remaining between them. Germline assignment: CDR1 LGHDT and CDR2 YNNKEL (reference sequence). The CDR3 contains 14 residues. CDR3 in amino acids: CASSQLGGGSPLHF. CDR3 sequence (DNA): TGTGCCAGCAGCCAACTTGGGGGTGGTTCACCCCTCCACTTT.

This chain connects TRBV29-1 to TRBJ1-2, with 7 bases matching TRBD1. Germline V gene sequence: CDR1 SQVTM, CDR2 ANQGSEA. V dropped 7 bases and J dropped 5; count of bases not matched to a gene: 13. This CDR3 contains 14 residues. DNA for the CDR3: TGCAGCGCAGATCGACAGGGATCCTCGTATGGCTACACCTTC. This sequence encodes CSADRQGSSYGYTF.

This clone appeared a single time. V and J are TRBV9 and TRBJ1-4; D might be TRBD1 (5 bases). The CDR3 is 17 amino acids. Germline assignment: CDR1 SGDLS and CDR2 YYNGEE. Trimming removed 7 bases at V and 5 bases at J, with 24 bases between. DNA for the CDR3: TGTGCCAGCTCGAGGGGAAGGGCGCACGGGGTCAATGAAAAACTGTTTTTT. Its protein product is CASSRGRAHGVNEKLFF.

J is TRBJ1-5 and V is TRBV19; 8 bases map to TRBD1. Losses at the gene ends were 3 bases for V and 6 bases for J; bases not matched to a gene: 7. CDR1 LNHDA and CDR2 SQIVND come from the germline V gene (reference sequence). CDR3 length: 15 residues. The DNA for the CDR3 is TGTGCCAGTAGTATTGGGCAGGGGGCCGGTCAGCCCCAGCATTTT. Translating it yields CASSIGQGAGQPQHF.

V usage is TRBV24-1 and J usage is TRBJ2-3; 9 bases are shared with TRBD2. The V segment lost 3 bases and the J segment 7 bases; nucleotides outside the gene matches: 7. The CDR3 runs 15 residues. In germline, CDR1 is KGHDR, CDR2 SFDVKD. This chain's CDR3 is CATSDPTSGGNTQYF. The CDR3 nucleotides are TGTGCCACCAGTGATCCGACTAGCGGTGGGAATACGCAGTATTTT.

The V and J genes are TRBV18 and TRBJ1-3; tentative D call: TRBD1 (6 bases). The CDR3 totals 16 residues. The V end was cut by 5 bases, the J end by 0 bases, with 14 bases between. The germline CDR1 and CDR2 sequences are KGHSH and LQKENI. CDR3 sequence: CASSIGQRSSGNTIYF. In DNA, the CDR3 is TGTGCCAGCTCAATCGGACAGAGAAGCTCTGGAAACACCATATATTTT.

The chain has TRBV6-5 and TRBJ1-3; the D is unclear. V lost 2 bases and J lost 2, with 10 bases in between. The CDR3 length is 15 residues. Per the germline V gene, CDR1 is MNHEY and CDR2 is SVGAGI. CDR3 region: CASSYTGRTGNTIYF. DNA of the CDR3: TGTGCCAGCAGTTACACCGGACGGACTGGAAACACCATATATTTT.

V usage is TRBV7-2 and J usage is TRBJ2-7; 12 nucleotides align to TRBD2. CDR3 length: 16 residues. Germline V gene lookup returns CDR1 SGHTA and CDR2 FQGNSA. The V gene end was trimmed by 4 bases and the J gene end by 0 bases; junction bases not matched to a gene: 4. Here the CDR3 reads CASSYGLAGFSYEQYF. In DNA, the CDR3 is TGTGCCAGCAGCTACGGACTAGCGGGGTTCTCCTACGAGCAGTACTTC.